This T cell receptor beta chain originates from a study of human CD8 memory T cell subsets. Scientists made TCR beta libraries using UMI-labeled 5' RACE. TCRdb re-called the 5' RACE reads, yielding one record per CDR3 amino acid sequence without DNA. Recorded here are under 6,000 distinct CDR3 sequences; the top ten clones represent under 25%. Its frequency marks this clonotype as medium-sized. The germline V gene encodes CDR1 MNHEY and CDR2 SMNVEV (reference sequence). The CDR3 length is 13 residues. The specimen sequenced was CD8+ T cells from PBMCs. The chain carries TRBV27 and TRBJ2-7; TCRdb outputs TRBD1, but without DNA this stays unchecked. The source is a human donor in good health. The CDR3 here is CASSMTGYYEQYF.